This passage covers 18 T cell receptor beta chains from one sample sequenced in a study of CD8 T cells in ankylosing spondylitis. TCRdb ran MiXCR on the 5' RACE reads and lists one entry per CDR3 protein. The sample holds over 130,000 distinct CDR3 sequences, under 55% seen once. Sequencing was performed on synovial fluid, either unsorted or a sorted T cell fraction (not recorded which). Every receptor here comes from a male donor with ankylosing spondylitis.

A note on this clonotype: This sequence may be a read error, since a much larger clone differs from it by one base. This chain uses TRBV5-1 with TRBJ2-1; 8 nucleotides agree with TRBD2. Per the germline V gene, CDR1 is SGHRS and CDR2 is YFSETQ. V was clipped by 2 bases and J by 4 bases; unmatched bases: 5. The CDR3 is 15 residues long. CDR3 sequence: CASSFGRGAYNEQFF. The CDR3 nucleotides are TGCGCCAGCAGCTTTGGGCGGGGGGCTTACAATGAGCAGTTCTTC.

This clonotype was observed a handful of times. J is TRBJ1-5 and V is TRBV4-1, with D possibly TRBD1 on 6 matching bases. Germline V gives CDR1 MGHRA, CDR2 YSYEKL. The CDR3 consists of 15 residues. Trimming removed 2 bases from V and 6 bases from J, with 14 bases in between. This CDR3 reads CASSQTVIGGQPQHF. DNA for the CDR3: TGCGCCAGCAGCCAAACAGTGATAGGGGGTCAGCCCCAGCATTTT.

This CDR3 is CASRTGGIRDIQYF. DNA of the CDR3: TGTGCCAGCAGGACAGGGGGCATAAGAGACATTCAGTACTTC. The chain is built from TRBV28 and TRBJ2-4; 10 nucleotides line up with TRBD1. The CDR3 runs 14 residues. J lost 8 bases, V lost 6 bases, and 7 bases had no gene match. In germline, CDR1 is MDHEN, CDR2 SYDVKM.

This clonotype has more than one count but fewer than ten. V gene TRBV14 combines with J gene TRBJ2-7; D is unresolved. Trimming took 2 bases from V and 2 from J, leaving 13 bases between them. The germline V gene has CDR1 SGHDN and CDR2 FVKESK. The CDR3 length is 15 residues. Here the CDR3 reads CASSQWFGFTYEQYF. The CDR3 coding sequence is TGTGCCAGCAGCCAATGGTTCGGGTTCACCTACGAGCAGTACTTC. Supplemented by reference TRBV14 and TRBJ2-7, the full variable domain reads EAGVTQFPSHSVIEKGQTVTLRCDPISGHDNLYWYRRVMGKEIKFLLHFVKESKQDESGMPNNRFLAERTGGTYSTLKVQPAELEDSGVYFCASSQWFGFTYEQYFGPGTRLTVT.

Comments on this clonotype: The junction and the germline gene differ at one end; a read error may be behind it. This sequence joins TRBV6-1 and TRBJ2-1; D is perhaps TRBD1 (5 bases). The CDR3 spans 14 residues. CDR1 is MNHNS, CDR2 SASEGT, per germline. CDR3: CVSAETVGNNEQFF. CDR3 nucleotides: TGTGTCAGCGCCGAGACAGTGGGCAACAATGAGCAGTTCTTC.

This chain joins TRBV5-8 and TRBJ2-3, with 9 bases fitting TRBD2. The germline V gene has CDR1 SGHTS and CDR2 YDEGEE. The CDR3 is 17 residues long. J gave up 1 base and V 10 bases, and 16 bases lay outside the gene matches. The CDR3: CAGQRGADTPRTDTQYF. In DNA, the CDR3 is TGTGCCGGCCAGCGGGGGGCCGATACCCCTCGCACAGATACGCAGTATTTT.

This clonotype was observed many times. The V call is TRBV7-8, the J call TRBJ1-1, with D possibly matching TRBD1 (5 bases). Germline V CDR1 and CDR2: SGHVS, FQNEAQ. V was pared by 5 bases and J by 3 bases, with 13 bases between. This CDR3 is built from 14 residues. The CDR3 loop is CASSLGDGYTEAFF. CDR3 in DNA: TGTGCCAGCAGCCTAGGGGACGGGTACACTGAAGCTTTCTTT.

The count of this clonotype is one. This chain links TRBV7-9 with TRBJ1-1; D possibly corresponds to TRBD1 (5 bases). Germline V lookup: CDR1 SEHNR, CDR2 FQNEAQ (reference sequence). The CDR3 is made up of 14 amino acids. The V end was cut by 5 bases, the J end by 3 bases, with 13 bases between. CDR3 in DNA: TGTGCCAGCAGCCCCCGCGGGGGGGACACTGAAGCTTTCTTT. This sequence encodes CASSPRGGDTEAFF. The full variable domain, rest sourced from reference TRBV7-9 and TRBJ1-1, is DTGVSQNPRHKITKRGQNVTFRCDPISEHNRLYWYRQTLGQGPEFLTYFQNEAQLEKSRLLSDRFSAERPKGSFSTLEIQRTEQGDSAMYLCASSPRGGDTEAFFGQGTRLTVV.

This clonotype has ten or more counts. The CDR3 reads CASSLGRVAGELFF. The CDR3 DNA follows: TGCGCCAGCAGCTTGGGAAGGGTCGCCGGGGAGCTGTTTTTT. V usage is TRBV5-1 and J usage is TRBJ2-2, with D unclear. This CDR3 has 14 amino acids. The V gene's germline CDR1 is SGHRS and CDR2 YFSETQ. Trimming removed 0 bases at V and 6 bases at J, with 9 bases between. The whole variable domain, filled in from reference TRBV5-1 and TRBJ2-2, reads KAGVTQTPRYLIKTRGQQVTLSCSPISGHRSVSWYQQTPGQGLQFLFEYFSETQRNKGNFPGRFSGRQFSNSRSEMNVSTLELGDSALYLCASSLGRVAGELFFGEGSRLTVL.

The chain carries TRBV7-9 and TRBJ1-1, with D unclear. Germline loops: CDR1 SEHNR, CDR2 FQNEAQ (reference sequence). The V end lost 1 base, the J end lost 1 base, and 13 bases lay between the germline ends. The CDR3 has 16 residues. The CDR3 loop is CASSLGSFGWNTEAFF. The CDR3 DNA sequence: TGTGCCAGCAGCTTAGGATCGTTCGGTTGGAACACTGAAGCTTTCTTT.

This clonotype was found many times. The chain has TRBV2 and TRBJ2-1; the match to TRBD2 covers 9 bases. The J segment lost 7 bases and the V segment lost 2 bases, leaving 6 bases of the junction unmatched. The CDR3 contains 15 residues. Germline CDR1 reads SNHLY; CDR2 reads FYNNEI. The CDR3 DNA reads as TGTGCCAGCAGTGAAACAGTGACTAGCGGAAATGAGCAGTTCTTC. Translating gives CASSETVTSGNEQFF.

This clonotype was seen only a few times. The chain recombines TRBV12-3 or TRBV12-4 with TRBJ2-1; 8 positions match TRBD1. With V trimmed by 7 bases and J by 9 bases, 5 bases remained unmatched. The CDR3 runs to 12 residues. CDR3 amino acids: CASKIQGVEQFF. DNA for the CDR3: TGTGCCAGCAAAATACAGGGGGTTGAGCAGTTCTTC.

Here the CDR3 DNA reads TGTGCCAGCAGCTTATGGGCGGGGCACACAGATACGCAGTATTTT. Its translation: CASSLWAGHTDTQYF. V usage is TRBV11-2 and J usage is TRBJ2-3; possibly TRBD2 for D (6 bases). CDR1 and CDR2 (germline): SGHAT, FQNNGV. This CDR3 contains 15 residues. Trimming cost V 2 bases and J 2 bases, with 11 bases left between them.

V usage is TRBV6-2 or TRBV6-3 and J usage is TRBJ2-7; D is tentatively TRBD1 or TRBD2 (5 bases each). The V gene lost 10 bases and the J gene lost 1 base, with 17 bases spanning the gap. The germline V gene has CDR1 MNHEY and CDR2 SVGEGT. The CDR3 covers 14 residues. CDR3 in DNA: TGTGCCATAAACTCCCGGGACGGGTCCTACGAGCAGTACTTC. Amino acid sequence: CAINSRDGSYEQYF.

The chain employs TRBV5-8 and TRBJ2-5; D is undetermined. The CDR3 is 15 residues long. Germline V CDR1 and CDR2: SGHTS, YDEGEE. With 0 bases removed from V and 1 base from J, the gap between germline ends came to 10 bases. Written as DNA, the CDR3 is TGTGCCAGCAGCTTGGGGCAGGCAAGCCAAGAGACCCAGTACTTC. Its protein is CASSLGQASQETQYF. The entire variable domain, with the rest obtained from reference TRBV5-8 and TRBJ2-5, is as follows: EAGVTQSPTHLIKTRGQQATLRCSPISGHTSVYWYQQALGLGLQFLLWYDEGEERNRGNFPPRFSGRQFPNYSSELNVNALELEDSALYLCASSLGQASQETQYFGPGTRLLVL.

The CDR3 reads CASSLREPSYEQYF. In DNA, the CDR3 is TGTGCCAGCAGTTTACGAGAACCCTCCTACGAGCAGTACTTC. The V gene is TRBV27, the J gene TRBJ2-7; no clear D gene. This CDR3 region has 14 residues. Trimming took 2 bases from V and 0 from J, leaving 8 bases between them. Germline V gene data show CDR1 as MNHEY and CDR2 as SMNVEV (reference sequence).

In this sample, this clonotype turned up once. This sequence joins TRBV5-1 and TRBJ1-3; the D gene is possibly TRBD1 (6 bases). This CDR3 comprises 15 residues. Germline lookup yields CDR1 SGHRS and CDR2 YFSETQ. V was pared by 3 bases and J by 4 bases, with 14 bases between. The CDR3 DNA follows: TGCGCCAGCAGCTACCAGGGGCAGAACGGAAACACCATATATTTT. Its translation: CASSYQGQNGNTIYF.

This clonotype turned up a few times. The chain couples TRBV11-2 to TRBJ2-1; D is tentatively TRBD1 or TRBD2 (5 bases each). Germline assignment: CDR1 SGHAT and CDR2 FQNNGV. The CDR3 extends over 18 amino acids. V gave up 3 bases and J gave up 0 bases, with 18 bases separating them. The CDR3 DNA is TGTGCCAGCAGCTTCCCAGAGGGGCGGAGCAGCTCCTACAATGAGCAGTTCTTC. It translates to CASSFPEGRSSSYNEQFF.